The present TCR beta chain was sequenced within a study of cytomegalovirus exposure and HLA in healthy donors. The wider study: The 90 to 150 validation repertoires used the same platform as the 550 to 750 first-cohort repertoires, a later analysis reported.

The donors were in the approximately 120-subject validation cohort, distinct from the approximately 700-subject first cohort. Produced via immunoSEQ multiplex PCR; TCRdb's table is partial and in-frame only. There are 150,000 to 200,000 clones in the sample; more than 80% occur only once, and approximately 7% lies in the top ten. Notes on the study in general: Rare TCR sequences dominated, though some public TCRs recurred in many donors.

Germline V gives CDR1 SQVTM, CDR2 ANQGSEA. The V and J ends lost 7 bases and 0 bases respectively, with 16 bases between them. The CDR3 extends over 14 amino acids. Turning to this clone: The antigen remains unidentified.

The sequence derives from a man aged 18 to 29 in good health and CMV-seropositive. Input material: PBMCs. The chain links TRBV29-1 to TRBJ2-7; TRBD2 is a possible D gene (6 bases). CDR3 sequence (DNA): TGCAGCGCCGCAACAGCGGGTAGCTCCTACGAGCAGTACTTC. Translating it yields CSAATAGSSYEQYF.